This is a list of T cell receptor beta chains from one sample in a study of control samples from healthy donors and cancer patients. Libraries were prepared by immunoSEQ multiplex PCR; TCRdb keeps only in-frame clonotypes and omits some of them. Of 80,000 to 100,000 clones in the sample, around 80% are singletons; the top ten hold under 12%. The sample comprised blood. These receptors all come from a woman in her 30s in good health. The CDR3 runs from the conserved cysteine through the conserved F or W. The D gene is left open where the match is weak. Clone size is given for some rows only: seen once, a few or many times, or a class if the clone is expanded.

>TRBJ1-2|TRBV19|NA|NA
TGTGCCAGTAGTGCCCGTGGGGGGAACTATGGCTACACCTTC
CASSARGGNYGYTF
>TRBJ2-1|TRBV7-6|NA|NA
TGTGCCAGCAGCTTAGTCGTGGGGGGTTTCAATGAGCAGTTCTTC
CASSLVVGGFNEQFF
>TRBJ2-2|TRBV12-5|few|NA
TGTGCTAGTGGTTTAGTGGGAAAAGGTTTCGGGGAGCTGTTTTTT
CASGLVGKGFGELFF
>TRBJ1-2|TRBV10-2|NA|TRBD1
TGCGCCAGCAGGGCACCGGGACAGCAGAATGGCTACACCTTC
CASRAPGQQNGYTF
>TRBJ1-2|TRBV19|NA|TRBD1
TGTGCCAGTAGTATGGGACAGGGATATGGCTACACCTTC
CASSMGQGYGYTF
>TRBJ2-7|TRBV11-2|NA|TRBD1
TGTGCCACCGAGGGGGCCAGTGACGAGCAGTACTTC
CATEGASDEQYF
>TRBJ1-2|TRBV19|NA|NA
TGTGCCAGTAGCGAGCCGGGAGTAGCCTATGGCTACACCTTC
CASSEPGVAYGYTF
>TRBJ2-5|TRBV24-1|few|TRBD1
TGTGCCACCAGTGACGGACAGGTTGGGGAGACCCAGTACTTC
CATSDGQVGETQYF
>TRBJ1-5|TRBV3-1/TRBV3-2|few|NA
TGTGCCAGCAGCCCGGACGGGGGCCTCAATCAGCCCCAGCATTTT
CASSPDGGLNQPQHF
>TRBJ2-7|TRBV10-3|NA|NA
TGTGCCATCACCGAGGGGGGAACCTACGAGCAGTACTTC
CAITEGGTYEQYF
>TRBJ1-3|TRBV30|NA|NA
TGTGCCTGGGGGGGTGGTCACACCATATATTTT
CAWGGGHTIYF
>TRBJ2-1|TRBV10-1|NA|TRBD1
TGCGCCAGCAGACCGGGTCAGGGGGCCAACAATGAGCAGTTCTTC
CASRPGQGANNEQFF
>TRBJ1-6|TRBV5-1|once|NA
TGCGCCAGCAATAAAGGAGGTTATTCCTATAATTCACCCCTCCACTTT
CASNKGGYSYNSPLHF
>TRBJ2-7|TRBV6-5|few|NA
TGTGCCAGCAGTTACTCCGAGACGCACGAGCAGTACTTC
CASSYSETHEQYF
>TRBJ1-2|TRBV18|NA|NA
TGTGCCAGCTCATCGTCACGCGACGGCTACACCTTC
CASSSSRDGYTF
>TRBJ2-7|TRBV7-2|NA|NA
TGTGCCAGCAGCTTAGGGGACTGGGAGGCGTACTTC
CASSLGDWEAYF
>TRBJ1-2|TRBV5-6|NA|TRBD1
TGTGCCAGCAGCTCCCCCAGGGGACAGGGGGATATTGGCTACACCTTC
CASSSPRGQGDIGYTF
>TRBJ2-7|TRBV5-1|NA|TRBD1
TGCGCCAGCAGCTTTTTCTTATCGTCGGTGGGGACAGGGCTCAACGAGCAGTACTTC
CASSFFLSSVGTGLNEQYF
>TRBJ1-2|TRBV6-4|NA|NA
TGTGCCAGCAGTGACGGGGGGGTGGACACAAGGTCAAGGGCTGGTGGCTACACCTTC
CASSDGGVDTRSRAGGYTF
>TRBJ1-1|TRBV14|NA|NA
TGTGCCAGCAGCAAGGATCTGGGGGGCCAAGCTTTCTTT
CASSKDLGGQAFF
>TRBJ2-2|TRBV7-2|once|NA
TGTGCCAGCAGCTTAAGAGCAGGGGCTACGAACACCGGGGAGCTGTTTTTT
CASSLRAGATNTGELFF
>TRBJ2-7|TRBV2|NA|NA
TGTGCCAGCAGTGGGTCTAACCTCTCCTACGAGCAGTACTTC
CASSGSNLSYEQYF
>TRBJ1-1|TRBV2|NA|NA
TGTGCCAGCAGTGGGGGGGACTCGAACACTGAAGCTTTCTTT
CASSGGDSNTEAFF
>TRBJ2-1|TRBV6-5|NA|TRBD2
TGTGCCAGCCGGGTAGCGGGGGGGGCCTACAATGAGCAGTTCTTC
CASRVAGGAYNEQFF
>TRBJ1-1|TRBV19|NA|NA
TGTGCCAGTAGTATAGGGTCTTACACTGAAGCTTTCTTT
CASSIGSYTEAFF
>TRBJ2-7|TRBV30|NA|NA
TGTGCCTGGAGTTCGCACGAGCAGTACTTC
CAWSSHEQYF
>TRBJ2-3|TRBV2|NA|NA
TGTGCCAGCAGCCGGCGCCGCAATACCTATACGCAGTATTTT
CASSRRRNTYTQYF
>TRBJ2-3|TRBV5-1|NA|TRBD2
TGCGCCAGCAGCTTGGCTTCAACTAGCGGGGGATTCGATACGCAGTATTTT
CASSLASTSGGFDTQYF
>TRBJ1-5|TRBV4-2|NA|NA
TGTGCCAGCAGCCAAGTAGGCATCAATCAGCCCCAGCATTTT
CASSQVGINQPQHF
>TRBJ2-3|TRBV4-1|NA|TRBD2
TGCGCCAGCAGCCAAGAAGGTGTAGCGGGGCCGCCGGATACGCAGTATTTT
CASSQEGVAGPPDTQYF
>TRBJ2-6|TRBV4-2|NA|NA
TGTGCCAGCAGCCAAGATCTGGTGAACTCTGGGGCCAACGTCCTGACTTTC
CASSQDLVNSGANVLTF
>TRBJ2-3|TRBV5-4|once|NA
TGTGCCAGCAGCGTGGGAGGGGGAGGCACAGATACGCAGTATTTT
CASSVGGGGTDTQYF
>TRBJ1-6|TRBV7-9|NA|TRBD1
TGTGCCAGCAGTCCCACAGGGGACGATAATTCACCCCTCCACTTT
CASSPTGDDNSPLHF
>TRBJ2-3|TRBV6-5|NA|TRBD2
TGTGCCAGCAGCCGACTAGCGGGGAGCACAGATACGCAGTATTTT
CASSRLAGSTDTQYF
>TRBJ2-3|TRBV9|NA|TRBD2
TGTGCCAGCAGCCCATTAGCGGGGGGGCTCACAGATACGCAGTATTTT
CASSPLAGGLTDTQYF
>TRBJ1-2|TRBV12-5|NA|TRBD1
TGTGCTAGTGGTTTGGCCCTCTTGGACAGGGGGCTGATAAATGGAGGCTACACCTTC
CASGLALLDRGLINGGYTF
>TRBJ2-3|TRBV4-1|NA|NA
TGCGCCAGCAGCCAAGGGCCGAGGGGGGATACTAGCACAGATACGCAGTATTTT
CASSQGPRGDTSTDTQYF
>TRBJ2-2|TRBV19|NA|NA
TGTGCCAGTAGAGGGCTGGACAGAAACACCGGGGAGCTGTTTTTT
CASRGLDRNTGELFF
>TRBJ2-6|TRBV18|NA|TRBD1
TGTGCCAGCTCACCACCGGGACAGTCCTTCTCTGGGGCCAACGTCCTGACTTTC
CASSPPGQSFSGANVLTF
>TRBJ1-2|TRBV10-3|NA|NA
TGTGCCATCAGTGAGTCGAATGGGTTAGGCTACACCTTC
CAISESNGLGYTF
>TRBJ2-7|TRBV24-1|NA|TRBD1
TGTGCCACCAGTGATTCTGACAGGGCGTACTTC
CATSDSDRAYF
>TRBJ2-1|TRBV4-1|NA|NA
TGCGCCAGCAGCCAAGATGCCAGCGAGGCTAGGTGGAATGAGCAGTTCTTC
CASSQDASEARWNEQFF
>TRBJ2-7|TRBV6-2/TRBV6-3|NA|NA
TGTGCCAGCAGTTACTCAGGCAGGAACTACGAGCAGTACTTC
CASSYSGRNYEQYF
>TRBJ2-1|TRBV5-1|NA|TRBD2
TGCGCCAGCAGCACAGGACTAGCGGGGGGCGACAATGAGCAGTTCTTC
CASSTGLAGGDNEQFF
>TRBJ1-1|TRBV4-1|NA|TRBD1
TGCGCCAGCAGCCAGACCGGACAGGGAGACACTGAAGCTTTCTTT
CASSQTGQGDTEAFF
>TRBJ2-3|TRBV4-3|NA|TRBD1
TGCGCCAGCAGGCTGACAGGGGACAGCACAGATACGCAGTATTTT
CASRLTGDSTDTQYF
>TRBJ1-2|TRBV7-2|few|NA
TGTGCCAGCAGCGGGGACGGCTATGGCTACACCTTC
CASSGDGYGYTF
>TRBJ1-2|TRBV12-5|NA|TRBD1
TGTGCTAGTGGTTCGGACAGGCTAACTAACTATGGCTACACCTTC
CASGSDRLTNYGYTF
>TRBJ1-5|TRBV4-3|NA|NA
TGCGCCAGCAGCCAAGATCTGGGGGGTGGCAATCAGCCCCAGCATTTT
CASSQDLGGGNQPQHF
>TRBJ1-6|TRBV29-1|NA|NA
TGCAGCGTGGGGGACGGCTATAATTCACCCCTCCACTTT
CSVGDGYNSPLHF
>TRBJ2-3|TRBV5-4|NA|NA
TGTGCCAGCAGCTTACAGGGTGGGTCCGCAGATACGCAGTATTTT
CASSLQGGSADTQYF
>TRBJ1-2|TRBV12-5|many|NA
TGTGCTAGTGGTTTGGTAATGGCTGGGGATAACTATGGCTACACCTTC
CASGLVMAGDNYGYTF
>TRBJ2-3|TRBV9|NA|NA
TGTGCCAGCAGCGTAGGGCGGGAAAGCACAGATACGCAGTATTTT
CASSVGRESTDTQYF
>TRBJ1-1|TRBV19|NA|NA
TGTGCCAGTAGTATGGGGACGCACACTGAAGCTTTCTTT
CASSMGTHTEAFF
>TRBJ2-2|TRBV9|few|NA
TGTGCCAGCAGCGAAAGACCCAACACCGGGGAGCTGTTTTTT
CASSERPNTGELFF
>TRBJ1-6|TRBV5-4|once|NA
TGTGCCAGCAGCTTGGCCGGAAATTATAATTCACCCCTCCACTTT
CASSLAGNYNSPLHF
>TRBJ2-3|TRBV29-1|NA|TRBD1
TGCAGCGTTGAATCTGTAGGGACAGGGGGCACAGATACGCAGTATTTT
CSVESVGTGGTDTQYF
>TRBJ2-1|TRBV24-1|NA|NA
TGTGCCACCAGTGATCGGGAAGGTGGGCAGTTCTTC
CATSDREGGQFF
>TRBJ2-3|TRBV9|NA|TRBD2
TGTGCCAGCAGCGTCCGCCCTGCTAGCGGGGGGGCAGATACGCAGTATTTT
CASSVRPASGGADTQYF